This TCR beta chain is drawn from a study of T cells in Graves' hyperthyroidism and ophthalmopathy. Study conclusions and caveats: Separation of ophthalmopathy from stable hyperthyroidism was achieved by a 13 V-J model. Peripheral blood also featured most of the thyroid clonotypes expanded above 0.001.

The sample holds many counts of this clonotype. Its antigen is still unknown. The CDR3 extends over 15 amino acids. With 4 bases removed from V and 2 bases from J, the gap between germline ends came to 13 bases. CDR1 and CDR2 (germline): SGHNT, YENEEA. RNA transcripts were the template for amplifying TCR beta CDR3 regions. TCR CDR3 regions were first amplified by RT-PCR with HTBI primers. MiXCR, run by TCRdb on the multiplex PCR reads, gives a single entry per CDR3 protein. The data show 150,000 to 200,000 distinct CDR3 sequences, about 15% seen once. When ophthalmopathy did not progress within 18 months, Graves' hyperthyroidism was considered stable.

This TCR came from a woman in her forties or fifties with Graves' hyperthyroidism. The sample was blood. The gene calls are TRBV11-3 and TRBJ2-3, with TRBD2 as a possible D gene (5 bases). The CDR3 coding sequence is TGTGCCAGCAGCTCAGGACTCGACTTCACAGATACGCAGTATTTT. Translated, it gives CASSSGLDFTDTQYF.